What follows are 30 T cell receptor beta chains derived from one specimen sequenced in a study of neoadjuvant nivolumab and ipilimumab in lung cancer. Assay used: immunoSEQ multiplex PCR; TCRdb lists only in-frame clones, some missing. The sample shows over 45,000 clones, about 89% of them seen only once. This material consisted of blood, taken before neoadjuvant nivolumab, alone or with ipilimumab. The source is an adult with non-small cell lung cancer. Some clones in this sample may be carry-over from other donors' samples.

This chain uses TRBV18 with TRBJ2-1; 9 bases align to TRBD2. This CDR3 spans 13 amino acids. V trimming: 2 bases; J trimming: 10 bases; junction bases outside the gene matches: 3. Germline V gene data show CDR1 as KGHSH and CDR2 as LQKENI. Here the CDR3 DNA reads TGTGCCAGCTCACCAGGGACTAGCTGGGAGCAGTTCTTC. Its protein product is CASSPGTSWEQFF.

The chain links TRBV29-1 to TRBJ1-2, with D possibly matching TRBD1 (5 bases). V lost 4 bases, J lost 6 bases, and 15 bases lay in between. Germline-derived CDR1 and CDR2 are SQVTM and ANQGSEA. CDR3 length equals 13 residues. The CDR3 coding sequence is TGCAGCGTTGGAGACAGCGCGGGCGATGGCTACACCTTC. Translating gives CSVGDSAGDGYTF.

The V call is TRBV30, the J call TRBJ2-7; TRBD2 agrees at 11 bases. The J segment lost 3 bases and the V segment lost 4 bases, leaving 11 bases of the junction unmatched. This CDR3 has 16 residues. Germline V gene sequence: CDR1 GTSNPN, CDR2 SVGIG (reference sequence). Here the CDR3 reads CAWTGTSGSKGYEQYF. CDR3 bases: TGTGCCTGGACAGGGACTAGCGGTTCAAAGGGCTACGAGCAGTACTTC.

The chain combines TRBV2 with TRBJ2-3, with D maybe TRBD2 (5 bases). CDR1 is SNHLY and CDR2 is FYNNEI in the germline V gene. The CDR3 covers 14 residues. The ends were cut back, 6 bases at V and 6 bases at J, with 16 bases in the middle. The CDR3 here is CASSGISPVDTQYF. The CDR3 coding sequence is TGTGCCAGCAGCGGGATCAGTCCAGTGGATACGCAGTATTTT. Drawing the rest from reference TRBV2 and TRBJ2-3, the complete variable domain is EPEVTQTPSHQVTQMGQEVILRCVPISNHLYFYWYRQILGQKVEFLVSFYNNEISEKSEIFDDQFSVERPDGSNFTLKIRSTKLEDSAMYFCASSGISPVDTQYFGPGTRLTVL.

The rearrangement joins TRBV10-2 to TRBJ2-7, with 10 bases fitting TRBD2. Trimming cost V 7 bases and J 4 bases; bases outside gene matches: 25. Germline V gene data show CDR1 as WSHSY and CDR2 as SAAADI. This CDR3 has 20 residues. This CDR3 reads CASTEPLPLRSPSGGYEQYF. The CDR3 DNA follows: TGCGCCAGCACCGAGCCCCTACCCCTTCGAAGCCCTAGCGGGGGTTACGAGCAGTACTTC.

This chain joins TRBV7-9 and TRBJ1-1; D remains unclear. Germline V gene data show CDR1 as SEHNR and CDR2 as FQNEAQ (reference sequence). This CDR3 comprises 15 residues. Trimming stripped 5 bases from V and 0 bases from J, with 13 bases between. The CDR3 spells CASSAGREMNTEAFF. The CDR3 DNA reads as TGTGCCAGCAGCGCAGGACGGGAGATGAACACTGAAGCTTTCTTT.

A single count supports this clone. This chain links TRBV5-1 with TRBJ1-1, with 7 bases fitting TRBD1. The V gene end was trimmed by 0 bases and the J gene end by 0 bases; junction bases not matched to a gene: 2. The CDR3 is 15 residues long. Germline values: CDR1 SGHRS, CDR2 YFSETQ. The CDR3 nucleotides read TGCGCCAGCAGCTTGGGGGACAGTCTGAACACTGAAGCTTTCTTT. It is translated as CASSLGDSLNTEAFF.

The CDR3 region has the DNA TGTGCCAGCAGCCTATCCGGGACAGGGTATCACGAGCAGTACTTC. Amino acids: CASSLSGTGYHEQYF. V is TRBV5-4 and J is TRBJ2-7, with 9 bases lining up with TRBD1. There are 15 residues in the CDR3. Germline-derived CDR1 and CDR2 are SGHNT and YYREEE (reference sequence). V lost 4 bases and J lost 5; bases outside the gene matches: 10. The whole variable domain, remainder taken from reference TRBV5-4 and TRBJ2-7, is ETGVTQSPTHLIKTRGQQVTLRCSSQSGHNTVSWYQQALGQGPQFIFQYYREEENGRGNFPPRFSGLQFPNYSSELNVNALELDDSALYLCASSLSGTGYHEQYFGPGTRLTVT.

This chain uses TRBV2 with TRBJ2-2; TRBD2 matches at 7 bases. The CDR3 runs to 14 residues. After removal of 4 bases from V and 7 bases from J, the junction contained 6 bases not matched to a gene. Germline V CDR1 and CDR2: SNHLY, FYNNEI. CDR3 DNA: TGTGCCAGCAGTGTGCAGCGGGGCAACGGGGAGCTGTTTTTT. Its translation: CASSVQRGNGELFF.

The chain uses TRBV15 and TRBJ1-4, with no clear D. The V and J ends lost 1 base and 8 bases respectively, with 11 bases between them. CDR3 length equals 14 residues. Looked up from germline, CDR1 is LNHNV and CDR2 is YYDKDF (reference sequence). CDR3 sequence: CATSRAGQQEKLFF. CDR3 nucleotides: TGTGCCACCAGCAGAGCCGGGCAGCAGGAAAAACTGTTTTTT.

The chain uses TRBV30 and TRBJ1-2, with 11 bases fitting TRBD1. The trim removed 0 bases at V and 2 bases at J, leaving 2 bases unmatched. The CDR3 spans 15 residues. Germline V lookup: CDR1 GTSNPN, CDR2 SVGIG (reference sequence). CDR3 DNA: TGTGCCTGGAGTGTCGGACAGGGGGCGAACTATGGCTACACCTTC. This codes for CAWSVGQGANYGYTF.

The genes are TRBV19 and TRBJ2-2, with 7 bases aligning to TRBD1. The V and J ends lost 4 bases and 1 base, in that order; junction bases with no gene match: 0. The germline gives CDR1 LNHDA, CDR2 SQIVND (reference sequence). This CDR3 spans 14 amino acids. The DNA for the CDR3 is TGTGCCAGTAGTAGACAGGGGAACACCGGGGAGCTGTTTTTT. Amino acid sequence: CASSRQGNTGELFF.

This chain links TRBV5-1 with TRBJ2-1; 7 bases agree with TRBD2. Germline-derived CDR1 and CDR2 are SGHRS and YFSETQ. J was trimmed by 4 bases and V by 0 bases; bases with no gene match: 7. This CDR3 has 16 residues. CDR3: CASSLASSGTYNEQFF. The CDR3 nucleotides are TGCGCCAGCAGCTTGGCGTCCAGCGGGACTTACAATGAGCAGTTCTTC.

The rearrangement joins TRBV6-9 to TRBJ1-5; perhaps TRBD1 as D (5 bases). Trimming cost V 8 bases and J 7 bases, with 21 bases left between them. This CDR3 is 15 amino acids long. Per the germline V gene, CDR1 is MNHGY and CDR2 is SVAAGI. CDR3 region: CASPDFGRGEQPQHF. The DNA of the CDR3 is TGTGCCAGCCCAGATTTTGGGAGGGGCGAACAGCCCCAGCATTTT.

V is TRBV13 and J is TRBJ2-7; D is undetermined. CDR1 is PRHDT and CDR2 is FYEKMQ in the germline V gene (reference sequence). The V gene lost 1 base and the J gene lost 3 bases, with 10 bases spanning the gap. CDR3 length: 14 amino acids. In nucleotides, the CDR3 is TGTGCCAGCAGCTTAGAGACTCGAAGCTACGAGCAGTACTTC. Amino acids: CASSLETRSYEQYF.

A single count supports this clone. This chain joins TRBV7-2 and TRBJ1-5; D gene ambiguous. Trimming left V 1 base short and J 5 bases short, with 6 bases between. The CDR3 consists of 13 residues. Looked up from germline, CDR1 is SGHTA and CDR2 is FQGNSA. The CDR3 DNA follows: TGTGCCAGCAGCTTAGAGGGCGATCAGCCCCAGCATTTT. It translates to CASSLEGDQPQHF.

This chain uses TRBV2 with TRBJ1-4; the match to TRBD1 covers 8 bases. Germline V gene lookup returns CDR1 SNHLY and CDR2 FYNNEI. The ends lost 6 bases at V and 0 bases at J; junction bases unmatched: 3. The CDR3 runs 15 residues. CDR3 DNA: TGTGCCAGCAGGGAACAGGGGGCAACTAATGAAAAACTGTTTTTT. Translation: CASREQGATNEKLFF.

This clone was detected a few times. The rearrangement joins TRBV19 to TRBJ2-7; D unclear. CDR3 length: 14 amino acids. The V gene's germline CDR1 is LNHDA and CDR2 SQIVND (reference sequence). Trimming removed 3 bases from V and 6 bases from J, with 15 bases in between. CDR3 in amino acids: CASSIRLTSPEQYF. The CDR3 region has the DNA TGTGCCAGTAGTATCCGACTTACCTCTCCCGAGCAGTACTTC.

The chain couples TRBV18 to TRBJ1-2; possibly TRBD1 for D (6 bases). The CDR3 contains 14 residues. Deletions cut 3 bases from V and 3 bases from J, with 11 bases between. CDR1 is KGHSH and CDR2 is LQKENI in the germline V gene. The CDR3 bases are TGTGCCAGCTCACCTACAGGGATTTACTATGGCTACACCTTC. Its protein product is CASSPTGIYYGYTF.

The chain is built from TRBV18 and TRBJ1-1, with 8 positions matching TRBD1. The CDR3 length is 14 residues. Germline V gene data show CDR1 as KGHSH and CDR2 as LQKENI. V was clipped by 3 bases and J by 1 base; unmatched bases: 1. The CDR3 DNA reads TGTGCCAGCTCACCCGACAGGGGGAACACTGAAGCTTTCTTT. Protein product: CASSPDRGNTEAFF.

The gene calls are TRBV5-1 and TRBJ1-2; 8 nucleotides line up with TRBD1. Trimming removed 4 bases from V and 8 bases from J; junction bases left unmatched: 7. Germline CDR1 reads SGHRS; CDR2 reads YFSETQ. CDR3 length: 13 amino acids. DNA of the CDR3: TGCGCCAGCAGCCTGGACAGGGAGTTCGGCTACACCTTC. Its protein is CASSLDREFGYTF.

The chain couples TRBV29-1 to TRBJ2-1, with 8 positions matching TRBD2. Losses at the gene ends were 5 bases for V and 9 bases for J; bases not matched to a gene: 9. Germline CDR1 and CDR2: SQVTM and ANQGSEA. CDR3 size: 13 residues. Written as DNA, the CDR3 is TGCAGCGTTTACGGACTAGCCCCCAGTGAGCAGTTCTTC. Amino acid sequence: CSVYGLAPSEQFF.

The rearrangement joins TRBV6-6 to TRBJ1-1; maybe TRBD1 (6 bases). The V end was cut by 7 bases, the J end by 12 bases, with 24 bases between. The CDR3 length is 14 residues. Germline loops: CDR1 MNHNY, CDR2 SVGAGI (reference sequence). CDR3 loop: CASNPAGGGRGTFF. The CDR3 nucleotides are TGTGCCAGCAATCCGGCCGGGGGGGGCAGGGGTACTTTCTTT.

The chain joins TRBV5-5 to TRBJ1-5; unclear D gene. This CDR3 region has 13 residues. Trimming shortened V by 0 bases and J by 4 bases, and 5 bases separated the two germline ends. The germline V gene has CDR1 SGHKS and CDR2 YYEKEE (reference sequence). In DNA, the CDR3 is TGTGCCAGCAGCTTGGGGCTAAATCAGCCCCAGCATTTT. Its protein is CASSLGLNQPQHF.

As DNA, the CDR3 is TGTGCCAGCAGTATGACAGCCCAAGAGACCCAGTACTTC. Protein: CASSMTAQETQYF. The chain recombines TRBV6-5 with TRBJ2-5, with TRBD1 as a possible D gene (5 bases). This CDR3 has 13 amino acids. Germline V gene data show CDR1 as MNHEY and CDR2 as SVGAGI. The V end was cut by 5 bases, the J end by 1 base, with 8 bases between.

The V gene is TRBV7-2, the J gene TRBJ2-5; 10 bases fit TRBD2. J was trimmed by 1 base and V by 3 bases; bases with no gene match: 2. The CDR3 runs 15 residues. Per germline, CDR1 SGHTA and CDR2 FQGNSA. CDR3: CASSLRTSGQETQYF. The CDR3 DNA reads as TGTGCCAGCAGCTTGCGGACTAGCGGCCAAGAGACCCAGTACTTC.

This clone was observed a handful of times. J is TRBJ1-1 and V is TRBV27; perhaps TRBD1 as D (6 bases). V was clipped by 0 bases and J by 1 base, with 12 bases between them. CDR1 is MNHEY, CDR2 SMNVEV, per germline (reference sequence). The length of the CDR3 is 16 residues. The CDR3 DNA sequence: TGTGCCAGCAGTTTATCGAGCGGGACACCGAACACTGAAGCTTTCTTT. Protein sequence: CASSLSSGTPNTEAFF.

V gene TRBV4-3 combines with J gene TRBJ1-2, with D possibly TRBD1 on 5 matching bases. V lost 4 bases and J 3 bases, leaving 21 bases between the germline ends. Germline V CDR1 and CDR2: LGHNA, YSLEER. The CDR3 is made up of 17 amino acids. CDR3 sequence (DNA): TGCGCCAGCAGCCCCTTTGTCAGCGGATTCAGGGACTATGGCTACACCTTC. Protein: CASSPFVSGFRDYGYTF.

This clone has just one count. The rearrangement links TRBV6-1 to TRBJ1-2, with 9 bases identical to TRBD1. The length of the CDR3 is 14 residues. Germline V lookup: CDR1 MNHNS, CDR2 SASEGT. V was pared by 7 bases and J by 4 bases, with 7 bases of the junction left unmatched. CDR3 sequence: CASNTGQGGYGYTF. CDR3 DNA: TGTGCCAGCAATACGGGACAGGGCGGCTATGGCTACACCTTC.

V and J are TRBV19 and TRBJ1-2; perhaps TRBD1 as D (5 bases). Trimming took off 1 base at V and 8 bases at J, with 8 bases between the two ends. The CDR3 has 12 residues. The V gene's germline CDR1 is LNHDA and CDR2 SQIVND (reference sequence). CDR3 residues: CASSIGGSGYTF. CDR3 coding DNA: TGTGCCAGTAGTATAGGGGGGTCCGGCTACACCTTC.